Each of the 17 T cell receptor beta chains below was sequenced from the same sample in a study of CD8 T cells in ankylosing spondylitis. Regarding the study as a whole: What appeared characteristic of ankylosing spondylitis blood was a TCR beta motif of eight highly homologous variants.

MiXCR, applied by TCRdb to the 5' RACE reads, yields one record per CDR3 protein. The sample yields about 460,000 distinct CDR3 sequences, approximately 5% seen once. These receptors' antigens are unknown. The sample consisted of blood, either unsorted or a sorted T cell fraction (not recorded which). Receptor source: a male donor with ankylosing spondylitis.

The sample holds many counts of this clonotype. The V call is TRBV28, the J call TRBJ2-3; D remains ambiguous. Trimming stripped 7 bases from V and 6 bases from J, with 14 bases between. Germline lookup yields CDR1 MDHEN and CDR2 SYDVKM. There are 13 residues in the CDR3. CDR3 nucleotides: TGTGCCAGCACTTCGGGTCCAGGCGATACGCAGTATTTT. Translating it yields CASTSGPGDTQYF. Full variable domain (remainder filled in from reference TRBV28 and TRBJ2-3): DVKVTQSSRYLVKRTGEKVFLECVQDMDHENMFWYRQDPGLGLRLIYFSYDVKMKEKGDIPEGYSVSREKKERFSLILESASTNQTSMYLCASTSGPGDTQYFGPGTRLTVL.

This sequence joins TRBV20-1 and TRBJ2-6, with D unclear. This CDR3 comprises 14 residues. Trimming left V 5 bases short and J 0 bases short, with 8 bases between. The germline CDR1 and CDR2 sequences are DFQATT and SNEGSKA (reference sequence). CDR3 amino acids: CSARRHSGANVLTF. The CDR3 nucleotides read TGCAGTGCTCGCAGACACTCTGGGGCCAACGTCCTGACTTTC.

This clonotype was seen a few times. The CDR3 sequence: CSARDSRGNSNQPQHF. As DNA, the CDR3 is TGCAGTGCTAGAGATTCCCGGGGAAATAGCAATCAGCCCCAGCATTTT. The genes are TRBV20-1 and TRBJ1-5; D ambiguous. Germline-derived CDR1 and CDR2 are DFQATT and SNEGSKA (reference sequence). Trimming left V 0 bases short and J 0 bases short, with 12 bases between. This CDR3 contains 16 residues.

This clonotype was seen repeatedly, ten times or more. The CDR3 loop reads CASSEAGGRLEKLFF. The CDR3 DNA sequence: TGTGCCAGCAGTGAAGCCGGGGGGCGTCTGGAAAAACTGTTTTTT. The gene calls are TRBV6-1 and TRBJ1-4; possible D gene TRBD1, 6 bases. Per germline, CDR1 MNHNS and CDR2 SASEGT. The CDR3 is made up of 15 amino acids. V lost 0 bases and J 8 bases, leaving 13 bases between the germline ends.

In its sample, this clonotype was seen many times. The J gene is TRBJ2-7, the V gene TRBV15; TRBD1 matches 8 bases. Germline-derived CDR1 and CDR2 are LNHNV and YYDKDF (reference sequence). The CDR3 length is 15 residues. Trimming removed 1 base from V and 5 bases from J; junction bases left unmatched: 7. In DNA, the CDR3 is TGTGCCACCAGCAGAGGCACGACAGGGGATAACGAGCAGTACTTC. It translates to CATSRGTTGDNEQYF.

At least ten counts were recorded for this clonotype. The chain carries TRBV7-9 and TRBJ1-4, with D hard to call. Germline CDR1 reads SEHNR; CDR2 reads FQNEAQ (reference sequence). The CDR3 runs 12 residues. Trimming left V 3 bases short and J 12 bases short, with 11 bases between. CDR3 bases: TGTGCCAGCAGCTTTGAAAGGAGAGAACTGTTTTTT. This gives the protein CASSFERRELFF. Supplemented by reference TRBV7-9 and TRBJ1-4, the full variable domain reads DTGVSQNPRHKITKRGQNVTFRCDPISEHNRLYWYRQTLGQGPEFLTYFQNEAQLEKSRLLSDRFSAERPKGSFSTLEIQRTEQGDSAMYLCASSFERRELFFGSGTQLSVL.

This clonotype has at least ten counts. This rearrangement joins TRBV29-1 to TRBJ2-7; 7 positions agree with TRBD1. The trim removed 6 bases at V and 3 bases at J, leaving 2 bases unmatched. The CDR3 sequence is 11 residues long. Germline V gene data show CDR1 as SQVTM and CDR2 as ANQGSEA. The CDR3 region has the DNA TGCAGCGTGGCAGGGGGCTACGAGCAGTACTTC. This translates into CSVAGGYEQYF.

This clonotype was counted ten times or more. This sequence joins TRBV4-3 and TRBJ2-2; D is ambiguous. Trimming pared 0 bases from V and 4 bases from J, leaving 9 bases between. The CDR3 sequence is 15 residues long. Germline CDR1 LGHNA, CDR2 YSLEER. The CDR3 loop is CASSQDWGSTGELFF. The CDR3 nucleotides read TGCGCCAGCAGCCAAGATTGGGGTTCCACCGGGGAGCTGTTTTTT.

This clonotype was observed at least ten times. This sequence joins TRBV5-6 and TRBJ1-4; D unresolved. Germline V lookup: CDR1 SGHDT, CDR2 YYEEEE. The CDR3 length is 12 residues. V lost 1 base to trimming and J lost 8 bases, with 6 bases between them. DNA for the CDR3: TGTGCCAGCAGCTTGAGAGCGGAAAAACTGTTTTTT. It encodes CASSLRAEKLFF.

This clonotype appeared many times. V is TRBV6-2 or TRBV6-3 and J is TRBJ2-3, with 7 nucleotides matching TRBD1. With 0 bases clipped from V and 5 bases from J, the junction kept 5 bases outside the gene matches. The CDR3 covers 15 residues. CDR1 is MNHEY, CDR2 SVGEGT, per germline. The DNA for the CDR3 is TGTGCCAGCAGTTACTCCGACAGGGTTGGAGATACGCAGTATTTT. Its translation: CASSYSDRVGDTQYF.

This clonotype was observed many times. The V and J genes are TRBV12-3 or TRBV12-4 and TRBJ2-7, with TRBD1 matching 9 bases. With 5 bases clipped from V and 0 bases from J, the junction kept 11 bases outside the gene matches. This CDR3 contains 17 residues. The CDR3 sequence: CASSPRPGQGSSYEQYF. CDR3 nucleotide sequence: TGTGCCAGCAGTCCCCGACCTGGACAGGGGAGCTCCTACGAGCAGTACTTC.

There are many counts of this clonotype. The rearrangement joins TRBV28 to TRBJ1-4; maybe TRBD1 (6 bases). Germline V gene sequence: CDR1 MDHEN, CDR2 SYDVKM. CDR3 length equals 14 residues. Trimming removed 3 bases from V and 8 bases from J, with 13 bases in between. The CDR3 coding sequence is TGTGCCAGCAGTTTCGGGGGCTTGGGAGAAAAACTGTTTTTT. Protein product: CASSFGGLGEKLFF.

This clonotype was seen repeatedly, ten times or more. The chain employs TRBV5-1 and TRBJ2-3, with D maybe TRBD2 (5 bases). CDR1 and CDR2 from the germline V gene are SGHRS and YFSETQ. Trimming cost V 1 base and J 3 bases, with 15 bases left between them. This CDR3 contains 16 residues. The DNA for the CDR3 is TGCGCCAGCAGCTTGAACGGTGTAGCGTTGACAGATACGCAGTATTTT. Translated: CASSLNGVALTDTQYF.

This clonotype appeared many times. The genes are TRBV20-1 and TRBJ1-5, with D tentatively TRBD1 (5 bases). Trimming pared 2 bases from V and 5 bases from J, leaving 19 bases between. CDR1 DFQATT and CDR2 SNEGSKA come from the germline V gene (reference sequence). The CDR3 has 16 residues. CDR3 DNA sequence: TGCAGTGCTAGACCTAGCTCATCGCAGGGTCATCAGCCCCAGCATTTT. It translates to CSARPSSSQGHQPQHF.

This clonotype was detected ten times or more. The genes are TRBV29-1 and TRBJ1-1; D is perhaps TRBD1 (5 bases). CDR3 length: 15 residues. Germline V gene sequence: CDR1 SQVTM, CDR2 ANQGSEA. With 4 bases removed from V and 11 bases from J, the gap between germline ends came to 26 bases. CDR3 DNA: TGCAGCGTTGGGGTCGACAGCCGAACCCCGGGTGAGGCTTTCTTT. This gives the protein CSVGVDSRTPGEAFF.

There are many counts of this clonotype. The V gene is TRBV7-2, the J gene TRBJ1-3; no firm D call. V lost 2 bases, J lost 2 bases, and 1 base lay in between. The CDR3 is 12 amino acids. Germline V gene lookup returns CDR1 SGHTA and CDR2 FQGNSA. DNA for the CDR3: TGTGCCAGCAGCTTAACTGGAAACACCATATATTTT. Its protein product is CASSLTGNTIYF.

The table lists this clonotype with many counts. This chain links TRBV6-2 or TRBV6-3 with TRBJ2-7; D is ambiguous. V was shortened by 6 bases and J by 1 base, with 4 bases between the two germline ends. This CDR3 is built from 11 residues. Germline assignment: CDR1 MNHEY and CDR2 SVGEGT. CDR3 coding DNA: TGTGCCAGCAGACGATCCTACGAGCAGTACTTC. It translates to CASRRSYEQYF.